This T cell receptor (beta chain) was obtained from a study of blood T cell repertoires in COVID-19. Study summary: Acute and convalescent COVID-19 specimens originated in the United States, Italy and Spain. PBMCs, B-cell-depleted T cells, or T cells were the source of the cDNA or gDNA that made up the material.

Authors' methods: Reference gene primer amplification gave estimated nucleated cell counts. Clones were sequenced by immunoSEQ multiplex PCR, and TCRdb holds only the in-frame ones, with some missing. The DNA gave D and trimming, while V, J and clone size come from that table. The table has around 60,000 clones, approximately 80% seen once. This clone has just one count. Trimming pared 4 bases from V and 4 bases from J, leaving 14 bases between. Germline values: CDR1 SGHRS, CDR2 YFSETQ. CDR3 size: 14 residues. The chain employs TRBV5-1 and TRBJ2-5; D uncertain. This TCR was recovered from a woman of 80 years or more with acute or convalescent COVID-19. Sequences were obtained from peripheral blood. The CDR3 sequence is CASSPEGPGETQYF. DNA for the CDR3: TGCGCCAGCAGCCCCGAAGGTCCGGGAGAGACCCAGTACTTC.